Following are 27 T cell receptor beta chains from one sample sequenced in a study of blood T cell repertoires in COVID-19. The repertoire was sequenced with immunoSEQ multiplex PCR; TCRdb's copy has only in-frame clones and lacks some. The top ten hold roughly a tenth of the sample, which has some 160,000 clones, about 80% seen once. Sequences were obtained from peripheral blood. These TCRs come from a man aged 65 to 79 with active or convalescent COVID-19.

This clone was seen repeatedly, ten times or more. The CDR3, as DNA: TGTGCCAGCAGTGACACTGGTGCGGGGGGCTACACCTTC. This gives the protein CASSDTGAGGYTF. The chain uses TRBV6-4 and TRBJ1-2; no reliable D call. From germline, CDR1 is MRHNA and CDR2 SNTAGT. V was shortened by 2 bases and J by 8 bases, with 12 bases between the two germline ends. The CDR3 has 13 amino acids.

V and J are TRBV7-9 and TRBJ1-4, with unresolved D. Deletions cut 5 bases from V and 0 bases from J, with 7 bases between. The V gene's germline CDR1 is SEHNR and CDR2 FQNEAQ (reference sequence). The CDR3 totals 14 residues. CDR3: CASSRDATNEKLFF. CDR3 sequence (DNA): TGTGCCAGCAGCCGAGATGCAACTAATGAAAAACTGTTTTTT.

The chain employs TRBV10-1 and TRBJ2-1, with 12 nucleotides matching TRBD2. Per germline, CDR1 WNHNN and CDR2 SYGVQD (reference sequence). Trimming at V came to 2 bases and at J to 4 bases, leaving 15 bases not matched to a gene. The CDR3 length is 20 residues. CDR3 region: CASSEPKGGTSGGTYNEQFF. In DNA, the CDR3 is TGCGCCAGCAGTGAGCCGAAGGGAGGCACTAGCGGGGGGACTTACAATGAGCAGTTCTTC.

This chain links TRBV5-5 with TRBJ1-3, with unresolved D. CDR3 length: 15 amino acids. Trimming removed 2 bases at V and 0 bases at J, with 9 bases between. Germline V gene lookup returns CDR1 SGHKS and CDR2 YYEKEE (reference sequence). CDR3 loop: CASSLKPDSGNTIYF. CDR3 in DNA: TGTGCCAGCAGCTTAAAGCCCGACTCTGGAAACACCATATATTTT. The full variable domain, in which reference TRBV5-5 and TRBJ1-3 provide the parts outside the CDR3, is DAGVTQSPTHLIKTRGQQVTLRCSPISGHKSVSWYQQVLGQGPQFIFQYYEKEERGRGNFPDRFSARQFPNYSSELNVNALLLGDSALYLCASSLKPDSGNTIYFGEGSWLTVV.

The genes are TRBV7-2 and TRBJ1-5, with a possible D match to TRBD1 (6 bases). The ends were cut back, 1 base at V and 4 bases at J, with 11 bases in the middle. This CDR3 region has 15 residues. In germline, CDR1 is SGHTA, CDR2 FQGNSA. The CDR3 here is CASSLVGARNQPQHF. CDR3 coding DNA: TGTGCCAGCAGCTTAGTGGGGGCGCGGAATCAGCCCCAGCATTTT.

V gene TRBV19 combines with J gene TRBJ1-6; D remains unclear. V lost 1 base and J 7 bases, leaving 11 bases between the germline ends. Germline-derived CDR1 and CDR2 are LNHDA and SQIVND (reference sequence). This CDR3 has 15 residues. CDR3 nucleotides: TGTGCCAGTAGTATAGTGGCAGGCGGGAATTCACCCCTCCACTTT. Translating it yields CASSIVAGGNSPLHF.

This chain joins TRBV19 and TRBJ2-5; TRBD2 aligns across 7 bases. Germline CDR1 is LNHDA and CDR2 is SQIVND (reference sequence). J gave up 5 bases and V 2 bases, and 8 bases lay outside the gene matches. The CDR3 has 15 amino acids. The CDR3 DNA is TGTGCCAGTAGTATAATGGAGGGAGCGGGGGAGACCCAGTACTTC. It translates to CASSIMEGAGETQYF.

The V gene is TRBV7-6, the J gene TRBJ2-3; TRBD2 matches 7 bases. Germline loops: CDR1 SGHVS, CDR2 FNYEAQ. The ends lost 10 bases at V and 1 base at J; junction bases unmatched: 14. The CDR3 contains 16 residues. The CDR3 nucleotides are TGTGCCACCACCCGCCGCCCAGCGGGGCGCACAGATACGCAGTATTTT. As protein: CATTRRPAGRTDTQYF.

The chain has TRBV7-2 and TRBJ2-2; the D is unclear. CDR1 and CDR2 (germline): SGHTA, FQGNSA. This CDR3 has 18 residues. The ends were cut back, 2 bases at V and 4 bases at J, with 20 bases in the middle. The CDR3 region has the DNA TGTGCCAGCAGCTTACGTCCGAGCATGTCCGTCGGCACCGGGGAGCTGTTTTTT. Protein sequence: CASSLRPSMSVGTGELFF.

The V call is TRBV6-5, the J call TRBJ2-7; D might be TRBD1 (6 bases). CDR1 is MNHEY, CDR2 SVGAGI, per germline. This CDR3 comprises 14 residues. V lost 6 bases, J lost 4 bases, and 16 bases lay in between. For the CDR3, the DNA is TGTGCCAGCAGGACCAGGGGTTCAAGGTACGAGCAGTACTTC. Translated: CASRTRGSRYEQYF.

This clone was observed a handful of times. The gene calls are TRBV9 and TRBJ2-5, with a tentative D call TRBD1 (5 bases). This CDR3 is built from 13 residues. The germline CDR1 and CDR2 sequences are SGDLS and YYNGEE. Trimming left V 0 bases short and J 6 bases short, with 9 bases between. The CDR3 DNA follows: TGTGCCAGCAGCGTAGCCCCAGGGAAGACCCAGTACTTC. Translated, it gives CASSVAPGKTQYF.

The rearrangement links TRBV6-5 to TRBJ1-1; D possibly corresponds to TRBD1 (6 bases). The length of the CDR3 is 15 residues. Germline V CDR1 and CDR2: MNHEY, SVGAGI. V lost 5 bases and J 3 bases, leaving 16 bases between the germline ends. CDR3: CASSPQGQVDTEAFF. CDR3 nucleotides: TGTGCCAGCAGTCCCCAGGGGCAGGTTGACACTGAAGCTTTCTTT.

The chain recombines TRBV15 with TRBJ2-1; 7 bases are a match to TRBD1. CDR3 length equals 15 residues. Losses at the gene ends were 1 base for V and 3 bases for J; bases not matched to a gene: 3. From germline, CDR1 is LNHNV and CDR2 YYDKDF (reference sequence). Here the CDR3 reads CATSRVQGHYNEQFF. DNA of the CDR3: TGTGCCACCAGCAGAGTACAGGGGCACTACAATGAGCAGTTCTTC. The full variable domain, with the rest looked up from reference TRBV15 and TRBJ2-1, is DAMVIQNPRYQVTQFGKPVTLSCSQTLNHNVMYWYQQKSSQAPKLLFHYYDKDFNNEADTPDNFQSRRPNTSFCFLDIRSPGLGDTAMYLCATSRVQGHYNEQFFGPGTRLTVL.

The rearrangement joins TRBV9 to TRBJ2-1, with 14 nucleotides matching TRBD2. V lost 0 bases and J lost 8; bases outside the gene matches: 7. The CDR3 consists of 17 residues. CDR1 is SGDLS, CDR2 YYNGEE, per germline. CDR3 amino acids: CASSVATGLAGADEQFF. CDR3 DNA sequence: TGTGCCAGCAGCGTAGCTACGGGACTAGCGGGAGCCGATGAGCAGTTCTTC.

V usage is TRBV28 and J usage is TRBJ2-1; 10 nucleotides align to TRBD1. The CDR3 is 13 amino acids. Germline assignment: CDR1 MDHEN and CDR2 SYDVKM. J gave up 14 bases and V 6 bases, and 10 bases lay outside the gene matches. The CDR3 DNA sequence: TGTGCCAGCAGGAGAACGGACAGGGGGACTGAGTTCTTC. Amino acids: CASRRTDRGTEFF.

This sequence joins TRBV5-1 and TRBJ1-1, with D tentatively TRBD1 (5 bases). Trimming stripped 1 base from V and 1 base from J, with 8 bases between. Germline V gene lookup returns CDR1 SGHRS and CDR2 YFSETQ. The CDR3 has 14 residues. The CDR3 DNA reads TGCGCCAGCAGCTTGCCCACAGGGAACACTGAAGCTTTCTTT. The encoded protein is CASSLPTGNTEAFF.

V is TRBV24-1 and J is TRBJ2-3; D possibly corresponds to TRBD2 (5 bases). The CDR3 length is 16 residues. From germline, CDR1 is KGHDR and CDR2 SFDVKD. V was shortened by 8 bases and J by 1 base, with 18 bases between the two germline ends. As DNA, the CDR3 is TGTGCCACCACAGACTCCCGGGAAGGAGGCACAGATACGCAGTATTTT. As protein: CATTDSREGGTDTQYF.

The chain has TRBV6-1 and TRBJ1-1, with D unresolved. Per the germline V gene, CDR1 is MNHNS and CDR2 is SASEGT. The CDR3 is 12 amino acids. The V gene lost 3 bases and the J gene lost 6 bases, with 8 bases spanning the gap. CDR3 sequence reads: CASSEGPSEAFF. CDR3 DNA sequence: TGTGCCAGCAGTGAGGGCCCGTCTGAAGCTTTCTTT.

J is TRBJ2-7 and V is TRBV21-1; the D call in the table, TRBD2, was not verified against the DNA. TRBV21-1 is recorded as a pseudogene. The CDR3 has 17 amino acids. For the CDR3, the DNA is TGTGCCACCAATCAAACCCCACTAGCGGGAAGGGGGAACGAGCAGTACTTC. Protein sequence: CATNQTPLAGRGNEQYF.

The V and J genes are TRBV3-1 (or the pseudogene TRBV3-2) and TRBJ2-2; D perhaps matches TRBD1 (5 bases). The CDR3 loop spans 17 amino acids. The germline V gene has CDR1 LGHDT and CDR2 YNNKEL (reference sequence). V lost 0 bases, J lost 6 bases, and 17 bases lay in between. In nucleotides, the CDR3 is TGTGCCAGCAGCCAAGATCCCGCAGGGCTACATCCCGGGGAGCTGTTTTTT. Translation gives CASSQDPAGLHPGELFF.

J is TRBJ2-3 and V is TRBV27; TRBD2 aligns across 9 bases. Germline CDR1 and CDR2: MNHEY and SMNVEV (reference sequence). This CDR3 comprises 14 residues. With V trimmed by 2 bases and J by 5 bases, 2 bases remained unmatched. CDR3 bases: TGTGCCAGCAGTTTACTAGCGGGACGAGATACGCAGTATTTT. Protein sequence: CASSLLAGRDTQYF.

The chain is built from TRBV9 and TRBJ2-1; tentative D call: TRBD1 (6 bases). Per the germline V gene, CDR1 is SGDLS and CDR2 is YYNGEE. The length of the CDR3 is 17 residues. V was clipped by 3 bases and J by 0 bases, with 16 bases between them. CDR3 residues: CASSAGLRGSSYNEQFF. CDR3 bases: TGTGCCAGCAGCGCGGGTCTCAGGGGAAGCTCCTACAATGAGCAGTTCTTC.

The chain joins TRBV7-2 to TRBJ1-5, with D perhaps matching TRBD1 (5 bases). The ends were cut back, 4 bases at V and 7 bases at J, with 14 bases in the middle. The CDR3 has 14 amino acids. Germline-derived CDR1 and CDR2 are SGHTA and FQGNSA. This CDR3 reads CASSSQGVEQPQHF. DNA for the CDR3: TGTGCCAGCAGCTCCCAGGGTGTAGAGCAGCCCCAGCATTTT. Full variable domain (remainder filled in from reference TRBV7-2 and TRBJ1-5): GAGVSQSPSNKVTEKGKDVELRCDPISGHTALYWYRQSLGQGLEFLIYFQGNSAPDKSGLPSDRFSAERTGGSVSTLTIQRTQQEDSAVYLCASSSQGVEQPQHFGDGTRLSIL.

The chain has TRBV7-2 and TRBJ1-2; D possibly corresponds to TRBD1 (6 bases). This CDR3 has 14 amino acids. CDR1 and CDR2 from the germline V gene are SGHTA and FQGNSA. Trimming shortened V by 5 bases and J by 4 bases, and 14 bases separated the two germline ends. CDR3 nucleotide sequence: TGTGCCAGCAGCATAGGACAGCAATCCTATGGCTACACCTTC. Its translation is CASSIGQQSYGYTF.

The gene calls are TRBV5-1 and TRBJ2-5; D call uncertain. This CDR3 is 14 amino acids long. Germline V gene sequence: CDR1 SGHRS, CDR2 YFSETQ. V shed 0 bases and J shed 3 bases, with 9 bases lying between them. The CDR3 nucleotides read TGCGCCAGCAGCTTGGGTCGGGTGGAAGAGACCCAGTACTTC. It encodes CASSLGRVEETQYF.

The J gene is TRBJ2-3, the V gene TRBV7-2; 7 positions agree with TRBD1. From germline, CDR1 is SGHTA and CDR2 FQGNSA. The junction had 4 bases not matched to a gene; V was cut back by 4 bases and J by 0 bases. The CDR3 is 15 residues long. The CDR3 here is CASSSWTGSTDTQYF. The CDR3 DNA follows: TGTGCCAGCAGCTCATGGACAGGAAGCACAGATACGCAGTATTTT.

The genes are TRBV7-2 and TRBJ2-1; 10 positions agree with TRBD2. The germline V gene has CDR1 SGHTA and CDR2 FQGNSA. Trimming at V came to 7 bases and at J to 6 bases, leaving 6 bases not matched to a gene. The CDR3 is made up of 14 amino acids. CDR3 bases: TGTGCCAGCACCCCGACTAGCGGGCCCAATGAGCAGTTCTTC. It specifies CASTPTSGPNEQFF.